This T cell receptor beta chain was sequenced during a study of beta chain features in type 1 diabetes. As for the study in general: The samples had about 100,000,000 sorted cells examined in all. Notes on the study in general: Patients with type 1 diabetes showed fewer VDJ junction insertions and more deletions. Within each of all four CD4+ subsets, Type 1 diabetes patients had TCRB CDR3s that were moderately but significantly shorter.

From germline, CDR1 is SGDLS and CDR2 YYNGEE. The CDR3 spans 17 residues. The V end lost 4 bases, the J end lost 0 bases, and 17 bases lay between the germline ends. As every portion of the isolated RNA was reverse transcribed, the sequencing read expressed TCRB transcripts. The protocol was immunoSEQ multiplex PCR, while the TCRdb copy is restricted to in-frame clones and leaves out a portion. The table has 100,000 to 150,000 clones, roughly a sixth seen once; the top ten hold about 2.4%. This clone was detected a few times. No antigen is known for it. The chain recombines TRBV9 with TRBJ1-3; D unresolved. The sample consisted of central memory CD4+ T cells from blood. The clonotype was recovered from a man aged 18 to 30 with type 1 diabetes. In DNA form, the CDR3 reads TGTGCCAGCAGCCGCGAGCAGGACGTAAGCTCTGGAAACACCATATATTTT. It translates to CASSREQDVSSGNTIYF.